One sample yielded the 2 T cell receptor beta chains listed below, sequenced in a study of cytomegalovirus exposure and HLA in healthy donors (TCRdb year 2017). Library preparation used the immunoSEQ multiplex PCR assay. For the multiplex PCR, a mixture combining 60 forward primers for TCR Vbeta segments and 13 reverse primers for TCR Jbeta segments was used. Sourced from immuneACCESS, this table was stored by TCRdb with only in-frame sequences that have V and J called. A share of the clones is absent; for the studies checked, an unresolved V gene accounts for under half, and the remainder has no known explanation. The sample profile shows about 120,000 clones; under 85% of them were found once. About 5.8% of the sample lies in the top ten. The specimen sequenced was PBMCs. These receptors originate from a man in his late teens or twenties in good health and CMV-seropositive.

The CDR3 here is CASSFFGGGRTDTQYF. DNA for the CDR3: TGTGCCAGCAGCTTCTTTGGGGGGGGGAGAACAGATACGCAGTATTTT. The chain has TRBV13 and TRBJ2-3, with 7 positions matching TRBD2. The junction had 9 bases not matched to a gene; V was cut back by 3 bases and J by 3 bases. CDR1 PRHDT and CDR2 FYEKMQ come from the germline V gene (reference sequence). The CDR3 length is 16 residues.

The chain couples TRBV27 to TRBJ1-2, with 8 nucleotides matching TRBD1. The CDR3 has 13 residues. With 5 bases clipped from V and 7 bases from J, the junction kept 6 bases outside the gene matches. CDR1 and CDR2 from the germline V gene are MNHEY and SMNVEV (reference sequence). CDR3 in amino acids: CASSPQGAVGYTF. CDR3 coding DNA: TGTGCCAGCAGTCCCCAGGGGGCGGTTGGCTACACCTTC.